Below, one T cell receptor beta chain is given with its context. This clone turned up a few times. Its antigen specificity is not known. No base quality information exists; no much larger clone differs at one position. The cohort consisted of some 730 healthy bone marrow donors. All cohort members were sampled while nominally healthy, although unrecorded immune exposures were likely present. Of the roughly 620 cohort members, 250 to 300 had positive CMV serostatus and 350 to 450 had negative CMV serostatus, and CMV serostatus was not recorded for the donor. Every donor gave a peripheral blood sample, and the peripheral blood mononuclear cells from that sample were used for TCR beta sequencing. Genomic DNA extraction from the blood cell samples was performed with the Qiagen DNeasy Blood Extraction Kit. These data are taken from a study of cytomegalovirus exposure and HLA in healthy donors (dated by TCRdb to the late 2010s). Broadly, across the study: An earlier analysis of 587 of the donors reported approximately 260 Gb of sequence data and approximately 120 million unique TCR beta sequences obtained from 150 million to 200 million T cells. In a later analysis, previously published TCR beta repertoires from 666 donors were re-analyzed and high-resolution HLA genotyping was added so that TCR occurrence patterns could be studied. The study was designed to test whether signatures of past pathogen exposure could be identified by cataloging public T cell receptors. An earlier analysis of several hundred of the donors used high-throughput TCR beta sequencing to judge whether each TCR beta V gene segment behaved as functional or pseudogenic. In addition to the first cohort of 666 subjects, a separate validation cohort of under 150 different subjects was used. Donor age, sex, ethnicity and CMV serostatus were collected together with the repertoire data. Among the approximately 420 genotyped donors, 75% to 90% belonged to the genetic ancestry cluster associated with self-reported Caucasian donors. To predict cytomegalovirus infection status, the study combined high-throughput TCR immunosequencing, statistical association of individual TCRs with disease status, and machine learning. Every repertoire in the discovery cohort had been generated on one and the same sequencing platform. An early release covering 550 to 700 HLA-typed donors comprised 250 to 350 gigabases of sequencing data and 65 million to 100 million unique TCR sequences. Several DR-DQ haplotypes were handled as single units for association and clustering because linkage in the cohort was strong. The number of typed donors differed by locus: roughly 620-630 for A, B, C, DRB1 and DQB1; roughly 510 for DQA1; approximately 600 for DPA1; and approximately 450 for DPB1. Using immunosequencing, the study profiled T cell repertoires from 666 subjects and related those repertoires to cytomegalovirus serostatus. Rather than using new phenotypic data, the later analysis identified candidate immune exposures from TCR beta sequences and from how often those sequences occurred across donors. HLA typing covered class I and class II loci at four-digit resolution. Across under 500 genotyped donors of the cohort, an average of roughly 250,000 unique TCR beta nucleotide sequences per donor were sequenced, and around 20% of those sequences were non-productive. A later genetic analysis took genome-wide SNP genotypes for about 55% of the 666 donors and used that subset as a discovery cohort.

The library was generated by the immunoSEQ multiplex PCR assay. A mixture of 60 forward primers for TCR Vbeta segments and 13 reverse primers for TCR Jbeta segments was used in the multiplex PCR. The CDR3 region of rearranged TCR beta genes was amplified from genomic DNA by a multiplex PCR assay. The amplified TCR beta libraries were sequenced on the Illumina HiSeq System as 87-base-pair reads. In the authors' own workflow: Across the 670 or so repertoires, a later analysis counted 80 million or so unique TCR beta chains, roughly 11 million of which were shared by at least two donors. Raw reads were error-corrected and collapsed into unique sequences by a nearest-neighbor algorithm in which closely related sequences were merged to remove PCR and sequencing errors. To assign V, D and J gene segments, CDR3 sequences were aligned to IMGT reference sequences. For a sequence to be retained, a match of at least six nucleotides was required to both a V gene segment and a J gene segment. A rearrangement counted as productive if the CDR3 had no stop codons and remained in frame with V and J, and every other rearrangement counted as non-productive. CDR3 was defined according to IMGT convention as the region running from the second conserved V-encoded cysteine to the conserved J-encoded phenylalanine. The earlier analysis of about 610 of the donors excluded sequences that lacked an unambiguous match to a single V gene segment. In an earlier analysis of 450 to 700 of the donors, V segments were called functional above 56.7% productive rearrangements and were called segregating when the between-donor standard deviation exceeded 5%. A statistical classification framework was built for diagnosing cytomegalovirus status from the catalog of TCR beta chain sequences. In a later analysis, V and J genes were assigned by comparing TCR nucleotide sequences against IMGT/GENE-DB human TR gene sequences. A later analysis assigned CDR3 sequences and most-parsimonious VDJ recombination scenarios with the TCRdist pipeline. In a later analysis, each TCR beta chain was defined by its CDR3 amino acid sequence together with its V-gene family, and reads lacking a unique V-gene family were excluded. In a later analysis, approximately 640 highly shared, low-generation-probability nucleotide sequences were removed to address suspected cross-contamination and a sequencing artifact. For each public chain, a later analysis derived a clonal expansion index from normalized ranks of inferred template counts within each repertoire. Generation probabilities in a later analysis came from a VDJ recombination model fitted to out-of-frame rearrangements, and those results were checked against IGoR. In a later analysis, hypergeometric tests were used to score TCR-TCR, TCR-HLA and TCR-CMV co-occurrence, with a repertoire-size bias correction applied to TCR pairs. A later analysis estimated false discovery rates by permuting HLA or CMV assignments 20 times. In a later analysis, co-occurring TCRs were grouped using DBSCAN, and TCRdist sequence similarity was added for clustering within HLA-allele-positive subsets. Repertoires with fewer than 30,000 or more than 120,000 public chains were left out of co-occurrence clustering, as were a handful of repertoires with anomalous nucleotide sharing. In its TCRdb copy, this immuneACCESS table keeps in-frame sequences only and misses some clones. Where compared with another copy, unresolved V genes explain less than half of these, and the others have no known cause. Clone size and V and J calls were adopted from that table, with D and trimming inferred from the DNA. This sample holds more than 90,000 clones; roughly 76% were observed only once. The top ten hold 7% to 9% of the sample.

Overall study outcomes, separate from this receptor: Because the 87-base-pair reads could not distinguish some IMGT-functional V segments, including TRBV6-2 and TRBV6-3, those segments were excluded. According to a later genetic analysis, donors in an Asian-associated ancestry cluster had fewer N-insertions in productive TCRs than the approximately 630-donor mean. The authors suggested that the approach could potentially be generalized to other disease states and immunological phenotypes. A further reported finding was that TCR beta sequences accurately predicted the HLA-A and HLA-B alleles for most subjects in the first cohort. In a later genetic analysis, a missense DCLRE1C variant was associated with V-gene and J-gene trimming of TCR beta chains, and the association was replicated in an independent cohort. In an earlier analysis of approximately 590 of the donors, most TCR beta V segments appeared in productive rearrangements about 90% or about 30% of the time, broadly matching IMGT annotations. HLA typing was unavailable for some donors at each locus, so association tests used only the typed subset. This cohort had only TCR beta chains sequenced, and the lack of alpha or paired-chain data limited which features could be detected. Cytomegalovirus status was reported to be diagnosed by the classifier with high specificity and sensitivity in both the original and validation cohorts. In a later analysis, TCR association rates were found to vary across HLA loci, with the most associated TCRs seen for DRB1 alleles and the fewest for HLA-C alleles. A later analysis found that most CMV-associated TCR beta chains appeared HLA-restricted, with HLA associations seemingly driven largely by CMV exposure. CMV serostatus was the only immune exposure information available for the cohort. According to a later analysis, parvovirus B19, influenza, CMV and Epstein-Barr virus appeared linked to several top co-occurrence clusters. The study listed 150 to 200 TCR beta chains as associated with cytomegalovirus. Presence/absence analyses assumed roughly uniform sequencing depth across donors, an assumption that may not hold. Linkage disequilibrium might explain the correlated functional status among segregating V segments, but an unknown experimental factor could not be excluded. A few of the identified cytomegalovirus-associated TCR beta chains were confirmed in vitro to be specific for cytomegalovirus antigens. When HLA alleles, especially DR and DQ, strongly co-occurred, attributing TCR associations to individual alleles was difficult. In a later analysis, HLA-associated TCR beta chains showed more clonal expansion and lower generation probabilities than non-associated chains that were equally common. A cluster of highly shared sequence variants was judged likely to be a technical artifact of the sequencing pipeline. Most TCR sequences were seen in very few donors, while some public TCRs were found in many individuals. About 15 rarely observed V segments, including chromosome 9 orphons, were excluded from the earlier analysis of approximately 500 of the donors because counts were too low. Specific HLA alleles were associated with 18,000 or so TCR beta sequences at a false discovery rate of 0.05 in a later analysis.

The trim is 6 bases for V and 4 bases for J, with a gap of 19 bases between the germline ends. CDR1 and CDR2 (ENHRY, SYGVKD) derive from the germline V gene. The CDR3 has 15 amino acids, counting the end cysteine and phenylalanine. Just CDR3 DNA is preserved here, 45 bases in frame from base 1. The chain couples TRBV10-3 to TRBJ2-7, and the D gene may be TRBD2, 7 bases matching. Input material: PBMCs. The TCR was taken from a human donor in good health. The DNA sequence follows: TGTGCCATCAGGACCCGAAGGACAGCGGGATACGAGCAGTACTTC. This is translated as CAIRTRRTAGYEQYF.